These T cell receptor beta chains were read from a single sample in a study of T cell changes during pregnancy in multiple sclerosis. Sequencing used immunoSEQ multiplex PCR; TCRdb keeps in-frame clones, though not all of them. The sample contains fewer than 35,000 clones, under 95% of which appear only once. This specimen consisted of CD4+ T cells from peripheral blood mononuclear cells, obtained in the second trimester of pregnancy. The source is a female donor in good health, enrolled as a control in a pregnancy study. Each CDR3 is given with its conserved first and last residue. Fields, in order: J gene, CDR3 length, D gene, V gene, clone size, CDR3 protein, CDR3 DNA. A D gene is named only where the DNA matches it firmly. Expanded clones get a size class; other rows say once, few or many, or leave the size out.

J: TRBJ1-1
length: 13
D: .
V: TRBV19
size: .
CDR3: CASSGTRNTEAFF
DNA: TGTGCCAGCAGCGGGACACGGAACACTGAAGCTTTCTTT

J: TRBJ1-2
length: 13
D: .
V: TRBV6-5
size: .
CDR3: CASSYGENYGYTF
DNA: TGTGCCAGCAGTTACGGGGAGAACTATGGCTACACCTTC

J: TRBJ2-5
length: 14
D: .
V: TRBV6-5
size: .
CDR3: CASSYSGSGETQYF
DNA: TGTGCCAGCAGTTACTCCGGGAGCGGGGAGACCCAGTACTTC

J: TRBJ2-1
length: 15
D: .
V: TRBV15
size: .
CDR3: CATRPGGSSYNEQFF
DNA: TGTGCCACCCGGCCAGGGGGGAGCTCCTACAATGAGCAGTTCTTC

J: TRBJ2-3
length: 17
D: TRBD1
V: TRBV19
size: .
CDR3: CASSKPSSRGLVDTQYF
DNA: TGTGCCAGTAGTAAGCCCTCCAGCAGGGGGCTGGTGGATACGCAGTATTTT

J: TRBJ2-1
length: 20
D: TRBD2
V: TRBV13
size: .
CDR3: CASSLLSRGSGRGGPSEQFF
DNA: TGTGCCAGCAGCTTATTATCCCGGGGTAGCGGGAGAGGGGGGCCTTCTGAGCAGTTCTTC

J: TRBJ1-4
length: 16
D: .
V: TRBV6-6
size: .
CDR3: CASSPLGGPANEKLFF
DNA: TGTGCCAGCAGTCCGCTCGGGGGGCCGGCTAATGAAAAACTGTTTTTT

J: TRBJ2-5
length: 13
D: .
V: TRBV11-3
size: .
CDR3: CASNSGDQETQYF
DNA: TGTGCCAGCAACTCAGGGGATCAAGAGACCCAGTACTTC

J: TRBJ1-3
length: 16
D: TRBD1
V: TRBV7-2
size: .
CDR3: CASSIKTGGYGNTIYF
DNA: TGTGCCAGCAGCATAAAGACAGGGGGATACGGAAACACCATATATTTT

J: TRBJ2-7
length: 14
D: .
V: TRBV19
size: .
CDR3: CASSMSSDSPEQYF
DNA: TGTGCCAGTAGTATGTCATCGGACTCACCCGAGCAGTACTTC

J: TRBJ2-3
length: 17
D: .
V: TRBV5-6
size: .
CDR3: CASSLEVVSGSTDTQYF
DNA: TGTGCCAGCAGCTTGGAGGTGGTTAGCGGAAGCACAGATACGCAGTATTTT

J: TRBJ2-7
length: 12
D: .
V: TRBV5-1
size: .
CDR3: CASSRDRSEQYF
DNA: TGCGCCAGCAGCCGCGACAGGTCCGAGCAGTACTTC

J: TRBJ1-1
length: 15
D: .
V: TRBV21-1
size: .
CDR3: CASRIRGSVNTEAFF
DNA: TGTGCCAGTCGAATAAGGGGCTCGGTGAACACTGAAGCTTTCTTT

J: TRBJ2-1
length: 12
D: .
V: TRBV19
size: .
CDR3: CASSPPADEQFF
DNA: TGTGCCAGTAGTCCCCCGGCGGATGAGCAGTTCTTC

J: TRBJ2-1
length: 13
D: TRBD2
V: TRBV19
size: .
CDR3: CASRLAGYNEQFF
DNA: TGTGCCAGTAGACTAGCGGGATACAATGAGCAGTTCTTC

J: TRBJ2-1
length: 19
D: .
V: TRBV21-1
size: .
CDR3: CASSMGTSGRAGYSNEQFF
DNA: TGTGCCAGCAGCATGGGGACTAGCGGGAGGGCCGGCTACTCCAATGAGCAGTTCTTC

J: TRBJ2-2
length: 15
D: .
V: TRBV19
size: once
CDR3: CASSITQGGAGELFF
DNA: TGTGCCAGTAGTATAACGCAGGGAGGTGCCGGGGAGCTGTTTTTT

J: TRBJ1-1
length: 13
D: .
V: TRBV30
size: few
CDR3: CAWSGDMNTEAFF
DNA: TGTGCCTGGAGTGGCGACATGAACACTGAAGCTTTCTTT

J: TRBJ2-7
length: 15
D: TRBD2
V: TRBV7-6
size: .
CDR3: CASSLGVGEGYEQYF
DNA: TGTGCCAGCAGCTTAGGAGTTGGGGAGGGTTACGAGCAGTACTTC

J: TRBJ1-5
length: 17
D: TRBD1
V: TRBV7-8
size: .
CDR3: CASSPRAVRGMNQPQHF
DNA: TGTGCCAGCAGCCCTAGGGCGGTCAGGGGGATGAATCAGCCCCAGCATTTT

J: TRBJ2-7
length: 14
D: .
V: TRBV6-5
size: .
CDR3: CASRSRDSLYEQYF
DNA: TGTGCCAGCAGATCGCGGGACAGTCTCTACGAGCAGTACTTC

J: TRBJ1-4
length: 16
D: TRBD1
V: TRBV5-6
size: .
CDR3: CASSPQGWATNEKLFF
DNA: TGTGCCAGCAGCCCACAGGGGTGGGCAACTAATGAAAAACTGTTTTTT